The T cell receptor beta chain described here comes from a study of PD-1 blockade in classical Hodgkin lymphoma. Only in-frame clones appear in the TCRdb table, and some are missing; sequencing was by immunoSEQ multiplex PCR. The table has more than 140,000 clones, about 81% seen once. The CDR3 is 13 residues long. Trimming took 2 bases from V and 5 from J, leaving 9 bases between them. Germline-derived CDR1 and CDR2 are KGHSH and LQKENI. Every one of the patients relapsed after autologous stem cell transplantation (brentuximab vedotin exposure was variable). This receptor was identified in a human donor with classical Hodgkin lymphoma. This sample comprised peripheral blood mononuclear cells (PBMCs), obtained before the second cycle of nivolumab. This chain uses TRBV18 with TRBJ1-1; D is ambiguous. The CDR3 here is CASSPRERTEAFF. CDR3 in DNA: TGTGCCAGCTCACCAAGAGAGAGGACTGAAGCTTTCTTT.